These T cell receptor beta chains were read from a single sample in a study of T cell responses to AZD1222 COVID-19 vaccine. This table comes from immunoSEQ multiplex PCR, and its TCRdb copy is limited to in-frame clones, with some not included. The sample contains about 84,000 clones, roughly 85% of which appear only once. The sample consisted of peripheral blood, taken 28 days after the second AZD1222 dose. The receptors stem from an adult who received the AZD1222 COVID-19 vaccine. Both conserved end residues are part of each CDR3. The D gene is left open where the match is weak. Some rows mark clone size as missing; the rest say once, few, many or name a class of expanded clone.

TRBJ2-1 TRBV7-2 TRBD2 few TGTGCCAGCAGCTTAGACAGCGGGAGGACGAATGAGCAGTTCTTC CASSLDSGRTNEQFF
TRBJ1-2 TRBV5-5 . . TGTGCCAGCACTTGGGTGGTGGGCGGTACTAACTATGGCTACACCTTC CASTWVVGGTNYGYTF
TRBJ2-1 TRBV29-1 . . TGCAGCGGGGACTCAAGCTCCTACAATGAGCAGTTCTTC CSGDSSSYNEQFF
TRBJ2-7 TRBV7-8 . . TGTGCCAGCAGCCCAAACTACGAGCAGTACTTC CASSPNYEQYF
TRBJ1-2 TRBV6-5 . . TGTGCCAGCAGTTCACAGGGTGAAGGGGACTATGGCTACACCTTC CASSSQGEGDYGYTF
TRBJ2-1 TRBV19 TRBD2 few TGTGCCAGTAGTATAGGATGGCTAGCGGGAGGATATGAGCAGTTCTTC CASSIGWLAGGYEQFF
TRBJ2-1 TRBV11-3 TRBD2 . TGTGCCAGCAGCTCCCTGGCGGGACTAGGTGCCAGTGAGCAGTTCTTC CASSSLAGLGASEQFF
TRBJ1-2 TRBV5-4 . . TGTGCCAGCAGCTCTGGAAGGGACGTTAACTTGGGGGGTTATGGCTACACCTTC CASSSGRDVNLGGYGYTF
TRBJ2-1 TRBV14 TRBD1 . TGTGCCAGCAGCCAAGTCGGGACAGGGGGCTGGGGTGAGCAGTTCTTC CASSQVGTGGWGEQFF
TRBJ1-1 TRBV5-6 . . TGTGCCAGCAGCTCCGGGACGGGGGTCACTGAAGCTTTCTTT CASSSGTGVTEAFF
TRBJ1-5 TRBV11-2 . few TGTGCCAGCAGCTTAGATGGCGGGGGCAATCAGCCCCAGCATTTT CASSLDGGGNQPQHF
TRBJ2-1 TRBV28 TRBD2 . TGTGCCAGCAGTTTACCAGGACTAGCGGGAGGTTCCCATGAGCAGTTCTTC CASSLPGLAGGSHEQFF
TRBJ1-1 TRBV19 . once TGTGCCAGTAGTATCAGGGCCACTGAAGCTTTCTTT CASSIRATEAFF
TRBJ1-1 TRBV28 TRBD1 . TGTGCCAGCAGGCGCCGGGACAGGGAGAACACTGAAGCTTTCTTT CASRRRDRENTEAFF
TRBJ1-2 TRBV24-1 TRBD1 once TGTGCCACCAGTGAAGGACAGGGCTATGGCTACACCTTC CATSEGQGYGYTF
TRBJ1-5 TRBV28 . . TGTGCCAGCAGTTTTGGGCAGGCCAGTCTTTATCAGCCCCAGCATTTT CASSFGQASLYQPQHF
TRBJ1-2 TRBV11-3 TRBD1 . TGTGCCAGCAGCTTGGGGACAGGGGCGAACTATGGCTACACCTTC CASSLGTGANYGYTF
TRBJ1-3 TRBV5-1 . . TGCGCCAGCCCCTATGTCAGGCTTTCTGGAAACACCATATATTTT CASPYVRLSGNTIYF
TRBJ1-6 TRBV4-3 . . TGCGCCAGCAGCCCTTCTGAGACGCGCTATAATTCACCCCTCCACTTT CASSPSETRYNSPLHF
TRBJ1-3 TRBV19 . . TGTGCCAGCTCCCATTCGAGCTCTGGAAACACCATATATTTT CASSHSSSGNTIYF
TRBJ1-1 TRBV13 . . TGTGCCAGCAGCCCCTACGCGACAGTGGGCACTGAAGCTTTCTTT CASSPYATVGTEAFF
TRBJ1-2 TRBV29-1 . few TGCAGCGTCGACAGCTATGGCTACACCTTC CSVDSYGYTF
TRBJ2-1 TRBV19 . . TGTGCCAGTAGTAGGACAGCATACAATGAGCAGTTCTTC CASSRTAYNEQFF
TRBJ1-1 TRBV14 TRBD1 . TGTGCCAGCAGCCCCCTAGGACAGGGAGACACTGAAGCTTTCTTT CASSPLGQGDTEAFF
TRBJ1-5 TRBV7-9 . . TGTGCCAGCAGCTTAGATGGGGTGGGCAATCAGCCCCAGCATTTT CASSLDGVGNQPQHF
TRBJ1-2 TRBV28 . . TGTGCCAGCAACTACGGCAGGGCGGGGGACTATGGCTACACCTTC CASNYGRAGDYGYTF
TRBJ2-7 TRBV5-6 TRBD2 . TGTGCCAGCAGCCTTGGGACTAGACCGCTCTACGAGCAGTACTTC CASSLGTRPLYEQYF
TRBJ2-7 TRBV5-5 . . TGTGCCAGCAGCTTTAACGTTCGGGACTACGAGCAGTACTTC CASSFNVRDYEQYF
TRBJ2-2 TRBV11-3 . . TGTGCCAGCACCTCCACCCGGGGGGCAGGCACCGGGGAGCTGTTTTTT CASTSTRGAGTGELFF
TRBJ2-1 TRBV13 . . TGTGCCAGCAGCTTACGCAATGAGCAGTTCTTC CASSLRNEQFF
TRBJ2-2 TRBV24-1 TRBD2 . TGTGCCATTGGCGGGAGCGCGAACACCGGGGAGCTGTTTTTT CAIGGSANTGELFF
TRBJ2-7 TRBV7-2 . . TGTGCCAGCAGTTCCGGGACCCGCTACGAGCAGTACTTC CASSSGTRYEQYF
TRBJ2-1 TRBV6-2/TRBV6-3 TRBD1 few TGTGCCAGCAGCCACGGGACAGGGTCCTACAATGAGCAGTTCTTC CASSHGTGSYNEQFF
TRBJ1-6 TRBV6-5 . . TGTGCCAGCAGTTACAGGTCTCTTGACTCACCCCTCCACTTT CASSYRSLDSPLHF
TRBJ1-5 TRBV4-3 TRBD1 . TGCGCCAGCAGCCAGGAACAGGGGAATCAGCCCCAGCATTTT CASSQEQGNQPQHF
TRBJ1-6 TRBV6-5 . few TGTGCCAGCAGTTTACGGAATTCACCCCTCCACTTT CASSLRNSPLHF
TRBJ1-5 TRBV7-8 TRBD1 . TGTGCCAGCAGCCCTACAGGGGGACTTCAGCCCCAGCATTTT CASSPTGGLQPQHF
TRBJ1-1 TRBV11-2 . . TGTGCCAGCAGCTTGGGGGGAATGAACACTGAAGCTTTCTTT CASSLGGMNTEAFF